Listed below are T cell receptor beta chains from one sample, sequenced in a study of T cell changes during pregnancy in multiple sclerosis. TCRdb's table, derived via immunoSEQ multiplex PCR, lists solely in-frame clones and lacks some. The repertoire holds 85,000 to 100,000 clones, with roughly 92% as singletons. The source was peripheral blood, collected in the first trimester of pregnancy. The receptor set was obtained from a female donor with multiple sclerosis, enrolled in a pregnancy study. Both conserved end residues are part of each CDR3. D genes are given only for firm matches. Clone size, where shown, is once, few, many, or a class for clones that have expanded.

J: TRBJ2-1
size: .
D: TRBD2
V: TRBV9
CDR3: CASSGSRGGEAPYNEQFF
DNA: TGTGCCAGCAGCGGGTCACGGGGGGGGGAGGCTCCCTACAATGAGCAGTTCTTC

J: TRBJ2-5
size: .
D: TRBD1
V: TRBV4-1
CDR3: CASSQGDRVWETQYF
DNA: TGCGCCAGCAGCCAAGGGGACAGGGTATGGGAGACCCAGTACTTC

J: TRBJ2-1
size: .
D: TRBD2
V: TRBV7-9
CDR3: CASSSREAPNNEQFF
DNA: TGTGCCAGCAGCTCCCGGGAGGCCCCTAACAATGAGCAGTTCTTC

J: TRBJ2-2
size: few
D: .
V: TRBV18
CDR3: CASSLKSMSGLNTGELFF
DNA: TGTGCCAGCTCCCTCAAATCCATGAGCGGACTGAACACCGGGGAGCTGTTTTTT

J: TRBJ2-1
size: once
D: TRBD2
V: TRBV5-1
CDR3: CASTSGRYREAPTFEQFF
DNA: TGCGCCAGTACTAGCGGGAGATACAGAGAAGCTCCTACATTTGAGCAGTTCTTC

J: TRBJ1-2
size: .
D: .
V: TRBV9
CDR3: CASSVVSGGVYGYTF
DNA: TGTGCCAGCAGCGTCGTGTCGGGGGGGGTCTATGGCTACACCTTC

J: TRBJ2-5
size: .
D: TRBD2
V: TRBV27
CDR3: CASSPFVTSGLLQETQYF
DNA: TGTGCCAGCAGTCCTTTTGTGACTAGCGGTCTTCTTCAAGAGACCCAGTACTTC

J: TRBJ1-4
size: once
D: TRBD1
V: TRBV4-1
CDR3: CASSQGGQGRGKLFF
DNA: TGCGCCAGCAGCCAGGGAGGACAGGGTCGAGGAAAACTGTTTTTT

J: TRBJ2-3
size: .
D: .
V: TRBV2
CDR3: CASSESRTGLATDTQYF
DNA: TGTGCCAGCAGTGAATCAAGAACAGGGCTAGCTACAGATACGCAGTATTTT

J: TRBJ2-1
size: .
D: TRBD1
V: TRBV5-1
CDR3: CASRVQGDPYNEQFF
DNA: TGCGCCAGCAGAGTACAGGGGGACCCCTACAATGAGCAGTTCTTC

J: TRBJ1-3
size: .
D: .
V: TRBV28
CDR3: CASSLQGYSGNTIYF
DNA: TGTGCCAGCAGTTTACAGGGTTACTCTGGAAACACCATATATTTT

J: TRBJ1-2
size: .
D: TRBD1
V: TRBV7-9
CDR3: CASSPSAIRTGGDYGYTF
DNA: TGTGCCAGCAGCCCTTCGGCCATTCGGACAGGGGGCGACTATGGCTACACCTTC

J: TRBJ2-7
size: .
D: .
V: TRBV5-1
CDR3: CASSPDSFREQYF
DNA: TGCGCCAGCAGCCCGGACAGCTTTCGGGAGCAGTACTTC